This passage covers 25 T cell receptor beta chains from one sample sequenced in a study of cytomegalovirus exposure and HLA in healthy donors. Both 60 Vbeta primers and 13 Jbeta primers went into the PCR. Using immunoSEQ multiplex PCR, the repertoire was profiled, and TCRdb retains in-frame clones only, with some absent. The sample contains some 150,000 clones, 75% to 85% of which appear only once. Sample: PBMCs. The receptor set was obtained from a woman aged 45 to 65 in good health and CMV-seronegative.

CDR3 sequence (DNA): TGTGCCAGCAGCTTCAACAGGGCGGAAAATGAGCAGTTCTTC. This sequence encodes CASSFNRAENEQFF. This chain connects TRBV7-9 to TRBJ2-1, with TRBD1 as a possible D gene (6 bases). In germline, CDR1 is SEHNR, CDR2 FQNEAQ (reference sequence). V was shortened by 3 bases and J by 7 bases, with 13 bases between the two germline ends. The CDR3 is 14 residues long. Based on the CDR3 plus reference TRBV7-9 and TRBJ2-1, the full variable domain is DTGVSQNPRHKITKRGQNVTFRCDPISEHNRLYWYRQTLGQGPEFLTYFQNEAQLEKSRLLSDRFSAERPKGSFSTLEIQRTEQGDSAMYLCASSFNRAENEQFFGPGTRLTVL.

The chain is built from TRBV6-8 and TRBJ2-3; 9 nucleotides agree with TRBD2. The germline V gene has CDR1 MNHGY and CDR2 SAAAGT. The CDR3 consists of 17 residues. The trim removed 0 bases at V and 1 base at J, leaving 5 bases unmatched. Here the CDR3 reads CASSYSLASGGTDTQYF. CDR3 nucleotide sequence: TGTGCCAGCAGTTACTCTTTGGCTAGCGGGGGCACAGATACGCAGTATTTT.

This clone was counted a single time. The rearrangement uses TRBV2 and TRBJ2-1; TRBD2 agrees at 10 bases. The CDR3 runs 17 residues. After removal of 1 base from V and 4 bases from J, the junction contained 7 bases not matched to a gene. The V gene's germline CDR1 is SNHLY and CDR2 FYNNEI. The DNA of the CDR3 is TGTGCCAGCAGTGAAGAACTAGCGGGGATTATATACAATGAGCAGTTCTTC. It is translated as CASSEELAGIIYNEQFF.

The V call is TRBV7-8, the J call TRBJ2-2; 8 nucleotides agree with TRBD2. J lost 4 bases, V lost 3 bases, and 10 bases had no gene match. Germline assignment: CDR1 SGHVS and CDR2 FQNEAQ. This CDR3 comprises 17 residues. Here the CDR3 reads CASSLEGAGDPTGELFF. In nucleotides, the CDR3 is TGTGCCAGCAGCTTGGAGGGAGCGGGAGATCCCACCGGGGAGCTGTTTTTT. Complete variable domain (other parts from reference TRBV7-8 and TRBJ2-2): GAGVSQSPRYKVAKRGQDVALRCDPISGHVSLFWYQQALGQGPEFLTYFQNEAQLDKSGLPSDRFFAERPEGSVSTLKIQRTQQEDSAVYLCASSLEGAGDPTGELFFGEGSRLTVL.

J is TRBJ2-3 and V is TRBV4-2; D is unclear. The germline V gene has CDR1 LGHNA and CDR2 YNFKEQ. V gave up 2 bases and J gave up 0 bases, with 9 bases separating them. CDR3 size: 15 residues. The chain's CDR3 is CASSQKLFSTDTQYF. As DNA, the CDR3 is TGTGCCAGCAGCCAAAAGCTGTTTAGCACAGATACGCAGTATTTT.

This clone came up a few times. CDR3 residues: CASSFRETQYF. The CDR3 coding sequence is TGTGCCAGCAGTTTTCGGGAGACCCAGTACTTC. The chain links TRBV28 to TRBJ2-5; D is unclear. The germline V and J ends were trimmed by 3 bases and 5 bases, with 4 bases remaining between them. Germline CDR1 reads MDHEN; CDR2 reads SYDVKM. The CDR3 consists of 11 residues.

This clone was observed a few times. The CDR3 coding sequence is TGCGCCAGCAGCTTGGGAGGGGGAGTTCGCTACGAGCAGTACTTC. Amino acids: CASSLGGGVRYEQYF. This chain uses TRBV5-1 with TRBJ2-7; TRBD1 might be the D (6 bases). The V end lost 0 bases, the J end lost 3 bases, and 13 bases lay between the germline ends. The germline gives CDR1 SGHRS, CDR2 YFSETQ. This CDR3 has 15 amino acids.

This chain joins TRBV6-1 and TRBJ1-1; weak D call: TRBD1 (6 bases). The CDR3 loop spans 16 amino acids. Germline V CDR1 and CDR2: MNHNS, SASEGT. The germline V and J ends were trimmed by 2 bases and 3 bases, with 16 bases remaining between them. The CDR3 DNA reads TGTGCCAGCAGTGAAAAATACAGGGATGGGCACACTGAAGCTTTCTTT. Translating it yields CASSEKYRDGHTEAFF.

This chain connects TRBV5-4 to TRBJ2-3, with 13 bases fitting TRBD2. The V and J ends lost 5 bases and 2 bases, in that order; junction bases with no gene match: 11. This CDR3 has 18 amino acids. Germline CDR1 is SGHNT and CDR2 is YYREEE (reference sequence). As DNA, the CDR3 is TGTGCCAGCAGTCAACGGACTAGCGGGGGACGATTCACAGATACGCAGTATTTT. This encodes CASSQRTSGGRFTDTQYF.

This chain joins TRBV18 and TRBJ2-5; the D gene is possibly TRBD2 (6 bases). V was shortened by 6 bases and J by 1 base, with 18 bases between the two germline ends. This CDR3 is built from 16 residues. Germline V lookup: CDR1 KGHSH, CDR2 LQKENI. The CDR3 sequence is CASSDWGEHPQETQYF. The CDR3 DNA is TGTGCCAGCTCTGATTGGGGGGAGCACCCCCAAGAGACCCAGTACTTC.

The rearrangement joins TRBV11-2 to TRBJ2-1; D is unclear. The germline CDR1 and CDR2 sequences are SGHAT and FQNNGV. The CDR3 runs 11 residues. V dropped 4 bases and J dropped 14 bases, with 12 bases sitting between them. CDR3 loop: CASSSLVSEFF. Written as DNA, the CDR3 is TGTGCCAGCAGCTCCCTAGTTTCGGAGTTCTTC.

This clone was counted once. The rearrangement links TRBV28 to TRBJ1-5; D not certain. CDR1 is MDHEN and CDR2 is SYDVKM in the germline V gene. V was cut by 6 bases and J by 4 bases, with 7 bases left in between. The CDR3 covers 12 residues. CDR3 DNA sequence: TGTGCCAGCAGCCTAGTAAATCAGCCCCAGCATTTT. Protein product: CASSLVNQPQHF.

The V call is TRBV9, the J call TRBJ2-2; 9 positions match TRBD2. Germline lookup yields CDR1 SGDLS and CDR2 YYNGEE. The CDR3 spans 17 residues. J gave up 0 bases and V 4 bases, and 7 bases lay outside the gene matches. The CDR3 here is CASSSRSGGSNTGELFF. In DNA form, the CDR3 reads TGTGCCAGCAGCTCGAGAAGCGGGGGGTCGAACACCGGGGAGCTGTTTTTT.

The gene calls are TRBV2 and TRBJ1-5; 8 bases agree with TRBD1. The CDR3 spans 14 residues. Germline V gene lookup returns CDR1 SNHLY and CDR2 FYNNEI. V was pared by 6 bases and J by 7 bases, with 8 bases of the junction left unmatched. The CDR3 coding sequence is TGTGCCAGCAGGCGGACAGGGACTGGACAGCCCCAGCATTTT. Amino acids: CASRRTGTGQPQHF.

CDR3 protein: CAWSTGRTGELFF. The CDR3 nucleotides read TGTGCCTGGAGTACTGGGAGGACCGGGGAGCTGTTTTTT. The chain employs TRBV30 and TRBJ2-2; a possible D gene is TRBD2 (6 bases). The germline gives CDR1 GTSNPN, CDR2 SVGIG (reference sequence). The CDR3 runs to 13 residues. V was cut by 2 bases and J by 5 bases, with 9 bases left in between.

This clone was seen only a few times. The chain uses TRBV7-8 and TRBJ1-1, with 8 bases fitting TRBD1. V was pared by 8 bases and J by 5 bases, with 10 bases of the junction left unmatched. Germline loops: CDR1 SGHVS, CDR2 FQNEAQ. The CDR3 consists of 14 residues. The CDR3 DNA follows: TGTGCCAGCTCCCCAGGGGGCGATTGGACTGAAGCTTTCTTT. Translating gives CASSPGGDWTEAFF.

This chain uses TRBV20-1 with TRBJ1-2; D remains unclear. The CDR3 totals 11 residues. CDR1 and CDR2 from the germline V gene are DFQATT and SNEGSKA (reference sequence). V was pared by 3 bases and J by 3 bases, with 5 bases between. CDR3 nucleotide sequence: TGCAGTGCTAGCCATTACTATGGCTACACCTTC. The encoded protein is CSASHYYGYTF.

The chain is built from TRBV19 and TRBJ2-7; tentatively, D is TRBD1 (6 bases). The CDR3 extends over 12 amino acids. Trimming took off 8 bases at V and 1 base at J, with 9 bases between the two ends. Looked up from germline, CDR1 is LNHDA and CDR2 is SQIVND (reference sequence). Written as DNA, the CDR3 is TGTGCCAGTGAGGACAGTTCCTACGAGCAGTACTTC. It yields the protein CASEDSSYEQYF.

The sample holds a few counts of this clone. The gene calls are TRBV5-1 and TRBJ2-1; 8 bases agree with TRBD1. The CDR3 extends over 17 amino acids. V shed 1 base, J shed 6 bases, and the junction held 12 bases outside the gene matches. Germline lookup yields CDR1 SGHRS and CDR2 YFSETQ. As DNA, the CDR3 is TGCGCCAGCAGCTTGATCCTGGGGGGACAGGTAACCAATGAGCAGTTCTTC. Protein sequence: CASSLILGGQVTNEQFF.

The rearrangement links TRBV4-3 to TRBJ2-2, with 8 bases matching TRBD1. The CDR3 covers 16 residues. Germline-derived CDR1 and CDR2 are LGHNA and YSLEER. V shed 1 base and J 3 bases; nucleotides not matched to a gene: 4. The CDR3 DNA is TGCGCCAGCAGCCAAGGGCAGGGGGCGTACACCGGGGAGCTGTTTTTT. Translating it yields CASSQGQGAYTGELFF.

The chain couples TRBV6-1 to TRBJ1-6; 7 positions agree with TRBD1. Germline CDR1 and CDR2: MNHNS and SASEGT. The J segment lost 9 bases and the V segment lost 1 base, leaving 0 bases of the junction unmatched. CDR3 length equals 13 residues. CDR3 loop: CASSEGQGSPLHF. The CDR3 nucleotides read TGTGCCAGCAGTGAAGGACAGGGTTCACCCCTCCACTTT.

The chain links TRBV19 to TRBJ2-7, with 8 positions matching TRBD1. Trimming cost V 6 bases and J 9 bases; bases outside gene matches: 4. Germline CDR1 and CDR2: LNHDA and SQIVND (reference sequence). This CDR3 contains 11 residues. Written as DNA, the CDR3 is TGTGCCAGTAGCCCGGGGACAGGGCAGTACTTC. Residues: CASSPGTGQYF.

This chain joins TRBV7-2 and TRBJ1-1, with D perhaps TRBD1 (6 bases). CDR1 and CDR2 (germline): SGHTA, FQGNSA. V was cut by 4 bases and J by 3 bases, with 12 bases left in between. The CDR3 has 14 amino acids. The CDR3 DNA reads as TGTGCCAGCAGCTCACAGGGTTTTCACACTGAAGCTTTCTTT. It yields the protein CASSSQGFHTEAFF.

The rearrangement links TRBV6-1 to TRBJ1-2; no reliable D call. Trimming removed 1 base at V and 8 bases at J, with 11 bases between. Germline CDR1 MNHNS, CDR2 SASEGT. The length of the CDR3 is 13 residues. CDR3 DNA sequence: TGTGCCAGCAGTGAAGTTGGGAGTCGGGGCTACACCTTC. The encoded protein is CASSEVGSRGYTF.

The rearrangement joins TRBV6-6 to TRBJ2-3; D remains unclear. Germline V lookup: CDR1 MNHNY, CDR2 SVGAGI (reference sequence). This CDR3 region has 12 residues. Trimming pared 6 bases from V and 0 bases from J, leaving 4 bases between. CDR3 sequence: CASSSSTDTQYF. CDR3 nucleotide sequence: TGTGCCAGCAGCTCCAGCACAGATACGCAGTATTTT.